A single sample is the source of the 16 T cell receptor beta chains below, sequenced in a study of shared clonotypes between healthy human individuals. This table comes from immunoSEQ multiplex PCR, and its TCRdb copy is limited to in-frame clones, with some not included. The sample carries some 1 million clones, 60% to 80% recorded once. The sequenced sample consisted of memory CD4+ T cells sorted from blood. The subset here: CD45RA-negative fraction. The receptors were gathered from a man in his late teens or twenties in good health.

The chain couples TRBV7-9 to TRBJ2-5; D uncertain. The CDR3 runs 14 residues. Germline assignment: CDR1 SEHNR and CDR2 FQNEAQ (reference sequence). Between the trimmed V and J ends, which lost 1 base and 3 bases, there was a span of 9 bases. Here the CDR3 DNA reads TGTGCCAGCAGCTTAGTCGTTCAAGAAGAGACCCAGTACTTC. The encoded protein is CASSLVVQEETQYF.

V is TRBV25-1 and J is TRBJ2-4; D could derive from TRBD1 or TRBD2 (6 bases each). The ends were cut back, 3 bases at V and 2 bases at J, with 11 bases in the middle. This CDR3 region has 15 residues. Germline assignment: CDR1 MGHDK and CDR2 SYGVNS. The CDR3 DNA sequence: TGTGCCAGCAGTGATGGGGGGCGCACCAAAAACATTCAGTACTTC. This sequence encodes CASSDGGRTKNIQYF. Full variable domain (remainder filled in from reference TRBV25-1 and TRBJ2-4): EADIYQTPRYLVIGTGKKITLECSQTMGHDKMYWYQQDPGMELHLIHYSYGVNSTEKGDLSSESTVSRIRTEHFPLTLESARPSHTSQYLCASSDGGRTKNIQYFGAGTRLSVL.

The chain is built from TRBV30 and TRBJ2-7, with D perhaps given as TRBD1 or TRBD2 (5 bases each). The CDR3 consists of 15 residues. Trimming cost V 2 bases and J 1 base, with 15 bases left between them. The germline V gene encodes CDR1 GTSNPN and CDR2 SVGIG (reference sequence). In DNA form, the CDR3 reads TGTGCCTGGAGTCCCCCGGGGCCATATTCCTACGAGCAGTACTTC. Its translation: CAWSPPGPYSYEQYF.

CDR3 in DNA: TGTGCCAGCAGCTTGTACGGGGGTCCATACGAGCAGTACTTC. It yields the protein CASSLYGGPYEQYF. The chain recombines TRBV5-5 with TRBJ2-7, with a tentative D call TRBD2 (6 bases). V was cut by 1 base and J by 4 bases, with 12 bases left in between. The length of the CDR3 is 14 residues. Per germline, CDR1 SGHKS and CDR2 YYEKEE (reference sequence).

The V gene is TRBV7-2, the J gene TRBJ1-1; no clear D gene. Trimming removed 0 bases from V and 0 bases from J, with 11 bases in between. Germline values: CDR1 SGHTA, CDR2 FQGNSA. This CDR3 comprises 16 residues. CDR3 nucleotides: TGTGCCAGCAGCTTAGCGGGGAACAACCTGAACACTGAAGCTTTCTTT. It codes for CASSLAGNNLNTEAFF.

The chain links TRBV12-2 to TRBJ1-5; TRBD1 is taken as the D call from the table, unchecked against the DNA. TRBV12-2 has pseudogene status. The CDR3 spans 17 residues. The CDR3 DNA follows: TGTGCAAGTCGCTATGAAACTCTCGACAGGGATCTTCAGCCCCAGCATTTT. Protein product: CASRYETLDRDLQPQHF.

V gene TRBV14 combines with J gene TRBJ2-7, with D possibly matching TRBD1 (6 bases). V shed 0 bases and J shed 6 bases, with 18 bases lying between them. The CDR3 length is 16 residues. Germline V gives CDR1 SGHDN, CDR2 FVKESK. The CDR3, as DNA: TGTGCCAGCAGCCAAGAAACCGACAGGCTCCTAGGCGAGCAGTACTTC. It specifies CASSQETDRLLGEQYF.

This clone has only a few counts. V gene TRBV6-5 combines with J gene TRBJ1-1, with TRBD1 matching over 8 bases. Germline loops: CDR1 MNHEY, CDR2 SVGAGI. The V gene end was trimmed by 2 bases and the J gene end by 4 bases; junction bases not matched to a gene: 6. The CDR3 runs 15 residues. The CDR3 region is CASSYGTGGTTEAFF. CDR3 DNA sequence: TGTGCCAGCAGTTACGGGACAGGAGGAACCACTGAAGCTTTCTTT.

The CDR3 DNA reads TGTGCCAGCAGCTCGACAAGGGGTGGCTACACCTTC. This translates into CASSSTRGGYTF. The chain uses TRBV5-6 and TRBJ1-2, with D tentatively TRBD1 (5 bases). The germline V gene encodes CDR1 SGHDT and CDR2 YYEEEE. This CDR3 is built from 12 residues. V gave up 3 bases and J gave up 7 bases, with 10 bases separating them.

The chain couples TRBV7-9 to TRBJ1-6; D might be TRBD1 (5 bases). Germline CDR1 and CDR2: SEHNR and FQNEAQ (reference sequence). Trimming removed 5 bases at V and 8 bases at J, with 13 bases between. CDR3 size: 14 residues. The CDR3 DNA follows: TGTGCCAGCAGCCATAGCGCGGGGGATTCACCCCTCCACTTT. Translation: CASSHSAGDSPLHF.

The chain employs TRBV20-1 and TRBJ2-1, with 7 bases that match TRBD2. The CDR3 length is 11 residues. V shed 6 bases and J 7 bases; nucleotides not matched to a gene: 3. CDR1 and CDR2 from the germline V gene are DFQATT and SNEGSKA (reference sequence). The CDR3 bases are TGCAGTGCGGGGGGGAGGAATGAGCAGTTCTTC. Its protein is CSAGGRNEQFF.

This chain joins TRBV18 and TRBJ1-1; D is ambiguous. Germline-derived CDR1 and CDR2 are KGHSH and LQKENI. Trimming took off 0 bases at V and 7 bases at J, with 9 bases between the two ends. The CDR3 totals 13 residues. Written as DNA, the CDR3 is TGTGCCAGCTCACCACCGGTCGGCGATGAAGCTTTCTTT. This encodes CASSPPVGDEAFF. Complete variable domain (other parts from reference TRBV18 and TRBJ1-1): NAGVMQNPRHLVRRRGQEARLRCSPMKGHSHVYWYRQLPEEGLKFMVYLQKENIIDESGMPKERFSAEFPKEGPSILRIQQVVRGDSAAYFCASSPPVGDEAFFGQGTRLTVV.

This clone was observed a handful of times. The chain couples TRBV2 to TRBJ1-1; tentatively, D is TRBD1 (5 bases). The ends were cut back, 8 bases at V and 0 bases at J, with 13 bases in the middle. The germline V gene encodes CDR1 SNHLY and CDR2 FYNNEI. CDR3 size: 14 residues. CDR3 amino acids: CASRGPEMNTEAFF. Here the CDR3 DNA reads TGTGCCAGCCGGGGACCAGAGATGAACACTGAAGCTTTCTTT.

This chain joins TRBV5-1 and TRBJ2-5, with D perhaps TRBD2 (7 bases). V shed 1 base and J shed 4 bases, with 14 bases lying between them. The CDR3 runs to 15 residues. From germline, CDR1 is SGHRS and CDR2 YFSETQ. CDR3 DNA sequence: TGCGCCAGCAGCTTGAACGGTGCGGGGGCAGAGACCCAGTACTTC. This encodes CASSLNGAGAETQYF.

The genes are TRBV11-1 and TRBJ2-1, with 10 bases lining up with TRBD2. Per the germline V gene, CDR1 is SGHAT and CDR2 is FQDESV (reference sequence). V was clipped by 5 bases and J by 5 bases; unmatched bases: 12. The CDR3 totals 17 residues. DNA of the CDR3: TGTGCCAGCAGCGGATATATAGCGGGGGGAAGCCACAATGAGCAGTTCTTC. Its translation is CASSGYIAGGSHNEQFF.

This chain links TRBV6-5 with TRBJ2-4; the D call may be TRBD1 or TRBD2 (5 bases each). The germline gives CDR1 MNHEY, CDR2 SVGAGI. Trimming took off 7 bases at V and 3 bases at J, with 16 bases between the two ends. The CDR3 spans 15 residues. The DNA of the CDR3 is TGTGCCAGCATCCCGGGACGGCGAAACAAAAACATTCAGTACTTC. Translating it yields CASIPGRRNKNIQYF.